This entry describes one T cell receptor beta chain. This record comes from a study of blood T cell repertoires in COVID-19. Study as a whole: PBMCs, B-cell-depleted T cells, or T cells were the source of the cDNA or gDNA that made up the material.

Method: immunoSEQ multiplex PCR; TCRdb's copy keeps in-frame clones and lacks some. This sample has some 87,000 clones, with over 75% found just once. The CDR3 contains 15 residues. In germline, CDR1 is SGHNT, CDR2 YYREEE (reference sequence). J gave up 7 bases and V 2 bases, and 10 bases lay outside the gene matches. Sequencing was carried out using peripheral blood. This TCR derives from a man aged 80 or over with active or convalescent COVID-19. The chain has TRBV5-4 and TRBJ2-7; TRBD2 aligns across 9 bases. The CDR3 coding sequence is TGTGCCAGCAGCTTTTTTTCTAGCGGGGCACGGGAGCAGTACTTC. Its protein product is CASSFFSSGAREQYF.